This section outlines one T cell receptor beta chain sequence together with its context. The method was immunoSEQ multiplex PCR; TCRdb's version includes in-frame clones alone and lacks a portion of them. The sample lists some 50,000 clones; approximately 83% were seen once. This sample was included in a study of T cell responses to AZD1222 COVID-19 vaccine. The germline V and J ends were trimmed by 6 bases and 7 bases, with 22 bases remaining between them. Germline V gene sequence: CDR1 LNHDA, CDR2 SQIVND (reference sequence). The length of the CDR3 is 16 residues. This specimen consisted of peripheral blood, obtained on day 0 of AZD1222 vaccination. The gene calls are TRBV19 and TRBJ2-1; D perhaps matches TRBD1 (6 bases). This clonotype was obtained from an adult in good health. DNA of the CDR3: TGTGCCAGTAGCCACCGAACAGGGATACGCGGGAATGAGCAGTTCTTC. It translates to CASSHRTGIRGNEQFF. The full variable domain, its missing parts supplied by reference TRBV19 and TRBJ2-1, is DGGITQSPKYLFRKEGQNVTLSCEQNLNHDAMYWYRQDPGQGLRLIYYSQIVNDFQKGDIAEGYSVSREKKESFPLTVTSAQKNPTAFYLCASSHRTGIRGNEQFFGPGTRLTVL.